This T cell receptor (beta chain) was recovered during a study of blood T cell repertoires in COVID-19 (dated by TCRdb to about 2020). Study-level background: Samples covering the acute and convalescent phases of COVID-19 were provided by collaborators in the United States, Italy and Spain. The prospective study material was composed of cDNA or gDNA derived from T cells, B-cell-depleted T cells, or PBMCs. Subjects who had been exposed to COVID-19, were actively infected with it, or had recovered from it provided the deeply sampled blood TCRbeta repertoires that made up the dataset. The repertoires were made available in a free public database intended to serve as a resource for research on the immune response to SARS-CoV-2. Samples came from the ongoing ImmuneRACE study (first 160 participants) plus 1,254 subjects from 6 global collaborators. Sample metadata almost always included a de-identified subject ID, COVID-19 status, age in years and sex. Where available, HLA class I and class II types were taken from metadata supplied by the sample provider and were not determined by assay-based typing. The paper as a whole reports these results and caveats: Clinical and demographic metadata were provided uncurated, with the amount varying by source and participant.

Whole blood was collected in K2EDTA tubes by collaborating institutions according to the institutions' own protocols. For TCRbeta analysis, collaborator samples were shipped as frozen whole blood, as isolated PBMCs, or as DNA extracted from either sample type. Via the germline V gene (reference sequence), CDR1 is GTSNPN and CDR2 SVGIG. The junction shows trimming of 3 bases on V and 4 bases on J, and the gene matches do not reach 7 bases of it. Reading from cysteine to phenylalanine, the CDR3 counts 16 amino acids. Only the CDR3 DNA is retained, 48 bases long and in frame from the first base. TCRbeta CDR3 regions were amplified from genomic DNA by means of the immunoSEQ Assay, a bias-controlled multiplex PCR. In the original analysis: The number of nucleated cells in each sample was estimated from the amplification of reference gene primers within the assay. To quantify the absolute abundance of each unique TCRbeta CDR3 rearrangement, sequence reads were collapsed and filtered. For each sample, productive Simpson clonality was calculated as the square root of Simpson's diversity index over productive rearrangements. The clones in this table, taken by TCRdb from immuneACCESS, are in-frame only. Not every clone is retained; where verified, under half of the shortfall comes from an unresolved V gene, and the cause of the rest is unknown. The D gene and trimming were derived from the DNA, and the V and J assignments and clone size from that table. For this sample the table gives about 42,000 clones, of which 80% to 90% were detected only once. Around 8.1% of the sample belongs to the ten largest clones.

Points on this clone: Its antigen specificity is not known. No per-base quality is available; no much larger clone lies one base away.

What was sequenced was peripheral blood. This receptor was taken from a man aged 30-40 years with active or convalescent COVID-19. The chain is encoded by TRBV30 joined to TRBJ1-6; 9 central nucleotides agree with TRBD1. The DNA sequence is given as TGTGCCTGGAGCCAAACAGGGGGCTTGTATAATTCACCCCTCCACTTT. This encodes CAWSQTGGLYNSPLHF.